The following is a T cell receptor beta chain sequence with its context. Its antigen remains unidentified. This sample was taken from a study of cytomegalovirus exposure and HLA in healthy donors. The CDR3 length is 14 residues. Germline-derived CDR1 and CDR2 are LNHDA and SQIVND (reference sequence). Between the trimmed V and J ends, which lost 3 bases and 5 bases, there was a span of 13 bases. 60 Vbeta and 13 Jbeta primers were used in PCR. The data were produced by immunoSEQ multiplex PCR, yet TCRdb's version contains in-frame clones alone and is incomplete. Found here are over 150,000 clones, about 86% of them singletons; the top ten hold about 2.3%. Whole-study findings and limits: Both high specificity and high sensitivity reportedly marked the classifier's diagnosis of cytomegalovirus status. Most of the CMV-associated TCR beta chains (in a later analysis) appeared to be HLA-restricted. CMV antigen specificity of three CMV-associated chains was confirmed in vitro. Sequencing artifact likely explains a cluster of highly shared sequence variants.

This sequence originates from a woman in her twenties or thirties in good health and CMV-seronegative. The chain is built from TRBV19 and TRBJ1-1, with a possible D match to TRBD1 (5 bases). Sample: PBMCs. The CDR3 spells CASSISEAGTEAFF. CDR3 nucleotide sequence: TGTGCCAGTAGTATTTCAGAGGCAGGGACTGAAGCTTTCTTT.